This T cell receptor beta chain was captured in a study of T cells in Graves' hyperthyroidism and ophthalmopathy (dated by TCRdb to about 2019). With respect to the entire study: Peripheral blood was sampled at the time of initial diagnosis, prior to any treatment. To identify TCR V-J signatures that set the groups apart, the researchers used a discovery cohort of roughly 100 patients, made up of 40 to 45 with Graves' ophthalmopathy and 55 to 65 with stable Graves' hyperthyroidism. Prospective prediction of ophthalmopathy was tested in an independent validation cohort of fewer than 20 hyperthyroidism patients and 17 patients who later progressed to ophthalmopathy. The roughly 91 discovery patients were randomly divided into training and test sets at a 7:3 ratio. In addition, the study compared T-cell repertoires in thyroid tissue and in blood from over 5 Graves' hyperthyroidism patients. Once sampling was done, hyperthyroidism patients were given methimazole at a starting dose of 30 mg daily, whereas ophthalmopathy patients were given high-dose intravenous methylprednisolone. The paper reports TCR Vbeta CDR3 sequencing of some 140 peripheral blood samples: 40 to 45 ophthalmopathy, approximately 74 hyperthyroidism and about 17 progressor patients.

The TCR beta CDR3 regions were amplified from the RNA transcripts. A first-round RT-PCR of the TCR CDR3 used the HTBI primer set with the Qiagen OneStep RT-PCR kit. The libraries were constructed in a second round of multiplex PCR and then size-selected and purified. Libraries were sequenced paired-end with 100 bp reads on an Illumina HiSeq2000. Per the authors' processing: Raw data were processed with SOAPnuke, discarding reads with adapters, uncalled bases, mean Phred below 15, or no exact constant-primer or identifier match. COPE v1.2.5 was used to merge the high-quality paired reads, and each unique nucleotide sequence was defined as a clonotype. MiTCR v1.1 was used to align clonotypes to the IMGT TRBV, TRBD and TRBJ reference segments. Only V-J combinations with frequency above 0.0001, covering roughly 99% of repertoires, were analysed. The TCS score was defined as F50 (clonal expansion) divided by E x V (chaos), with BLOSUM62-based TCRdist calculated between CDR3 peptides within each V-J. Welch's t-statistics and random forest reduced approximately 520 V-J features to 13, which were used in a naive Bayes classifier (R e1071). TCRdb cleaned the public reads at Q25 with fastp, built clones with MiXCR and kept in-frame beta chains. Every distinct CDR3 protein forms one entry, paired with its most common genes and DNA. Clone size and V and J calls follow TCRdb, not the original study. This sample gives roughly 510,000 distinct CDR3 sequences in total; about a fifth of them show up just once. The leading ten clones occupy more than 20% of the sample.

General findings and caveats noted by the study authors: In validation, the model predicted progression to ophthalmopathy with 60% to 71% sensitivity and over 72% specificity, a median of approximately 6.7 months before onset. In cross-validation, a model built on a 13 V-J signature told ophthalmopathy apart from stable hyperthyroidism with 85% to 90% sensitivity and approximately 81% specificity, and in testing the same model reached 80%/75%. Most expanded thyroid clonotypes (frequency above 0.001) were also found in blood, which suggests that blood repertoires may mirror thyroid immune responses. No statistical method was used to set the sample size in advance, and investigators knew the group allocation.

Stable Graves' hyperthyroidism was defined as no progression to ophthalmopathy during 18 months of follow-up. Hyperthyroidism patients were newly diagnosed, with disease duration under 2 months, and aged 18 to 65 years. The study excluded patients with uncontrolled infections, other autoimmune diseases, pregnancy or lactation. Diagnoses were based on clinical symptoms, serum thyroxine and TRAb, thyroid ultrasound and orbital computed tomography. PBMCs were isolated from more than 9 ml of fresh peripheral blood by Ficoll-Paque density gradient centrifugation. Total RNA was extracted using Trizol reagent, and RNA quality was assessed on an Agilent 2100 Bioanalyzer. The germline V gene yields SGHDN for CDR1 and FVKESK for CDR2. V lost 4 bases and J lost 3 bases; the stretch between them is 10 bases long. The CDR3 goes from the cysteine to the phenylalanine over 14 residues. Left in the record is the CDR3 DNA by itself, 42 bases read in frame from the first base.

This clonotype was seen a handful of times. It has no known antigen specificity. No base-level quality is on record; no much larger clone is a single base apart. The rearranged segments are TRBV14 and TRBJ1-5; there is no confident call for the D gene. Sample: blood. This receptor was obtained from a man between 18 and 29 years old with Graves' hyperthyroidism. The DNA sequence reads TGTGCCAGCAGCCCCCCACGGGACAATCAGCCCCAGCATTTT. It translates to CASSPPRDNQPQHF.